The entry below describes one T cell receptor (beta chain). Antigen: not known. The data were taken from a study of shared clonotypes between healthy human individuals. Here immunoSEQ multiplex PCR was the method, and the copy in TCRdb shows in-frame clones only, minus some. The repertoire holds about 660,000 clones, with roughly 70% as singletons. Findings of the study overall: Incompleteness in sorted-subset sequencing, despite large depth, was shown by rarefaction. Generally, naive subsets came out with larger estimated richness than memory subsets.

Germline values: CDR1 SGHDT, CDR2 YYEEEE. The ends were cut back, 1 base at V and 6 bases at J, with 13 bases in the middle. This CDR3 contains 14 residues. The rearrangement links TRBV5-6 to TRBJ1-2, with TRBD1 as a possible D gene (5 bases). Sequenced input: memory CD4+ T cells sorted from blood. Noted subset: CD45RA-negative fraction. This receptor was taken from a woman between 25 and 40 years old in good health. The CDR3 region is CASSLPDNDHGYTF. CDR3 bases: TGTGCCAGCAGCTTGCCGGACAACGACCATGGCTACACCTTC. Full variable domain (missing parts from reference TRBV5-6 and TRBJ1-2): DAGVTQSPTHLIKTRGQQVTLRCSPKSGHDTVSWYQQALGQGPQFIFQYYEEEERQRGNFPDRFSGHQFPNYSSELNVNALLLGDSALYLCASSLPDNDHGYTFGSGTRLTVV.